This T cell receptor (beta chain) originates from a study of vaccination and CD4 T cells after COVID-19 (dated 2022 in TCRdb). With respect to the entire study: SARS-CoV-2 positivity had been established in the convalescent patients by nasal swab PCR, and mild disease was recorded in some 10 of these patients and severe disease in one. Post-COVID blood samples were collected from convalescent patients a median of roughly 100 days after diagnosis, with a range of about 30 to 161 days. In under twelve COVID-19 convalescent patients and a handful of infection-naive healthy vaccine recipients, researchers compared the spike-specific CD4+ TCR repertoire from before mRNA vaccination with the repertoire from after. The cultures were stimulated with overlapping spike peptide pools from SARS-CoV-2 and from the common cold coronaviruses HCoV-NL63, HCoV-OC43 and HCoV-229E. Participants got two doses of the Pfizer-BioNTech BNT162b2 vaccine (n=8) or two doses of the Moderna mRNA-1273 vaccine (n=2). Control cultures received a CEFX viral epitope pool as the positive control, an HIV-1 Nef peptide pool as the negative control, or no peptide. In the convalescent cohort there were six males and four females, among whom were two Hispanic individuals, seven Caucasians, two Asians and one multiracial person. The time from the second vaccine dose to post-vaccine blood sampling had a median of roughly 72 days and ranged from roughly 13 to 241 days.

The sample's treatment or condition label is to be understood as: roughly 11-day PBMC culture with coronavirus spike peptide pools or control peptides (ViraFEST assay). To expand antigen-specific T cells with peptide pools and then pick out the expanded clonotypes through TCR sequencing, the study relied on the ViraFEST assay. The convalescent patients' positive SARS-CoV-2 PCR tests were from March to December 2020, which was before the Alpha, Beta and Delta variants emerged in the United States. Each well held fewer than 2.5 million PBMCs cultured with 9 to 10 ug/ml peptide pools in IMDM containing approximately 5% human AB serum and around 10 IU/ml IL-2. On days 3 and 7, half of the culture medium was replaced with fresh IL-2-containing medium. After ten to eleven days of culture, CD4+ T cells were isolated by negative selection using the EasySep CD4+ T cell isolation kit. Ficoll-Paque Plus gradient centrifugation was used to isolate PBMCs from whole blood, and the isolated PBMCs were then either used fresh or cryopreserved at -140C. Each culture condition was generally run in triplicate wells.

The protocol used for the library was PCR. TCR sequencing of DNA from cultured CD4+ T cells used the Oncomine TCR Beta short-read assay at the Johns Hopkins FTIC core. The QIAamp micro DNA kit was used to extract genomic DNA from the cultured CD4+ T cells. Oncomine TCR Beta libraries from cultured CD4+ T cells were pooled with unique dual indexes and sequenced on an Illumina iSeq 100. The authors processed their data as follows. Non-productive sequences were filtered out, and CDR3s that did not start with C, did not end with F or W, or were shorter than 7 amino acids were discarded. Antigen-specific clonotypes were identified with the MANAFEST web application by comparing peptide-stimulated wells with reference and other culture wells. An FDR below 0.05, an odds ratio above 5, and a productive frequency above 0.1% in at least two of three replicate wells were required for clones to be considered positive. A clonotype was classed as cross-reactive if the clonotype showed significant expansion both in SARS-CoV-2 spike wells and in at least one common cold coronavirus spike condition. CDR3 homology was assessed with Levenshtein distances (stringdist) and unrooted phylogenetic trees (ape) in R version 3.6.1. Using fastp trimming at Q25 and MiXCR clonotype assembly, TCRdb reanalyzed the public sequencing data and kept in-frame beta chains. Each record represents a unique CDR3 protein, reported with the most common genes and DNA among its rows. TCRdb's processing, not the authors', yielded these V and J calls. This sample lists roughly 22,000 distinct CDR3 sequences; 30% to 35% were detected once. Roughly 12% of the sample lies in the top ten.

The study at large found these results: The study included relatively few convalescent patients and did not analyze early timepoints after natural infection. Nearly all vaccine-specific clones in convalescent patients (304 of 307) were mono-reactive for SARS-CoV-2 spike rather than cross-reactive with common cold coronaviruses. Among convalescent patients, a median about 90% of the SARS-CoV-2-reactive clones seen after vaccination appeared only after vaccination, which suggests priming specific to the vaccine. Although the median number of SARS-CoV-2-reactive clonotypes went up from fewer than 25 after infection to 35 to 40 after vaccination, the increase was not significant.

This clonotype was picked up a small number of times. The antigen it recognizes is unknown. No much larger clone exists at a distance of one base, and base qualities are not known. Material: cultured CD4+ T cells from blood. The TCR comes from a human donor with COVID-19.

The nucleotide sequence reads TGTGCCACCCACACTAGCACAGATACGCAGTATTTT. Its protein product is CATHTSTDTQYF. The sequence links TRBV19 to TRBJ2-3; the D gene remains uncertain. From its cysteine to its phenylalanine, the CDR3 spans 12 amino acids. Solely the CDR3 DNA is kept, with 36 bases framed from the first base. CDR1 and CDR2 are drawn from the germline V gene (reference sequence): LNHDA, SQIVND. Between the V and J ends, shortened by 10 bases and 0 bases respectively, the junction contains 8 bases.